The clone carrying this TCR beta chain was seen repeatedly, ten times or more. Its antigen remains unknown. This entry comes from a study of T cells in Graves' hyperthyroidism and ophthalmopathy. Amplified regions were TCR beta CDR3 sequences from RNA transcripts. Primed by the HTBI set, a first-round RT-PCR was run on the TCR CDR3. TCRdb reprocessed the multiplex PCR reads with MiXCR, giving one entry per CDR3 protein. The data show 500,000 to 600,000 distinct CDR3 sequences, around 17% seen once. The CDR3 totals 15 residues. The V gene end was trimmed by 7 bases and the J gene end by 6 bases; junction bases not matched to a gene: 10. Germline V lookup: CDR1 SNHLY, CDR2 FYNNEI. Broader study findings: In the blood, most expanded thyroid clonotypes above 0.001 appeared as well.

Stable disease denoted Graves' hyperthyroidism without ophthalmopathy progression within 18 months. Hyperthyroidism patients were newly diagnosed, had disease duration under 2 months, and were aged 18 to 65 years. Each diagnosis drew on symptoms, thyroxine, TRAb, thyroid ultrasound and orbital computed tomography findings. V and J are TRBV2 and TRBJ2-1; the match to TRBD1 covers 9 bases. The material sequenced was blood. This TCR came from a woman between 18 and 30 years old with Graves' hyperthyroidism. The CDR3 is CASTSSGTGTNEQFF. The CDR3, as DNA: TGTGCCAGCACCTCATCCGGGACAGGGACCAATGAGCAGTTCTTC.